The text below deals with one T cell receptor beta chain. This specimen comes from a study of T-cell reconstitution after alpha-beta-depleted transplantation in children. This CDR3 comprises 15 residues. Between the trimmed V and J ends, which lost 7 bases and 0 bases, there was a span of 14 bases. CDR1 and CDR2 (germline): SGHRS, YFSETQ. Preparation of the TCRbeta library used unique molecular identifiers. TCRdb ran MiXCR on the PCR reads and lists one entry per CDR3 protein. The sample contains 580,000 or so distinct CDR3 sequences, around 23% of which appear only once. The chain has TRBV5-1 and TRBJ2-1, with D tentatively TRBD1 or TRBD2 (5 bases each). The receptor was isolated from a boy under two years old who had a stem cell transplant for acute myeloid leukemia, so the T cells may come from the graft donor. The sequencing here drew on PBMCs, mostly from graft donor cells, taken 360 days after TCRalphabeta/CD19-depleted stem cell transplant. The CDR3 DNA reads TGCGCCAGCGACTCGGGGCTTAGCTCCTACAATGAGCAGTTCTTC. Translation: CASDSGLSSYNEQFF.